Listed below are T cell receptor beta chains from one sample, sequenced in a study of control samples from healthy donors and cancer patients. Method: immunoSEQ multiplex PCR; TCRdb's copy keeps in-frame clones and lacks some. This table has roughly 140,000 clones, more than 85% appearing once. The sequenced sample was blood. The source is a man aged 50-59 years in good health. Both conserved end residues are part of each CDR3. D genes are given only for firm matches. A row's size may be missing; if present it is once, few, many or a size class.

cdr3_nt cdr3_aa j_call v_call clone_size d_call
TGTGCCAGCAGTTTAGCAGGGGAAGTAAACACCATATATTTT CASSLAGEVNTIYF TRBJ1-3 TRBV6-6 once NA
TGTGCCAGCAGCCAAGATTGGGGGTCTACAGATACGCAGTATTTT CASSQDWGSTDTQYF TRBJ2-3 TRBV4-2 NA NA
TGCGCCAGCAAGAACACAGAGATGAACACTGAAGCTTTCTTT CASKNTEMNTEAFF TRBJ1-1 TRBV5-1 NA NA
TGTGCCAGCAGCCAGGGACTAGCGGGGATTTCCCATTTTTACGAGCAGTACTTC CASSQGLAGISHFYEQYF TRBJ2-7 TRBV3-1/TRBV3-2 NA TRBD2
TGTGCCAGCAGATATACAGGGGGCAATGAGCAGTTCTTC CASRYTGGNEQFF TRBJ2-1 TRBV28 NA TRBD1
TGCGCCAGCAGTGAGTCAACAATCACAGATACGCAGTATTTT CASSESTITDTQYF TRBJ2-3 TRBV10-1 NA NA
TGTGCCAGCCTTTCCAAAAACATTCAGTACTTC CASLSKNIQYF TRBJ2-4 TRBV6-5 NA NA
TGTGCCAGCATCAGTGGCGGCGGGAGGGCCCGAGAGTTCTTC CASISGGGRAREFF TRBJ2-1 TRBV2 NA TRBD2
TGTGCCAGCACCCTTACGGGGACCACTGAAGCTTTCTTT CASTLTGTTEAFF TRBJ1-1 TRBV28 NA NA
TGCGCCAGCAGCTTGGGACAGGCAAAGGGCTACACCTTC CASSLGQAKGYTF TRBJ1-2 TRBV5-1 once NA
TGTGCCAGCAGCCAGCGGAGTACCACCGGGGAGCTGTTTTTT CASSQRSTTGELFF TRBJ2-2 TRBV3-1/TRBV3-2 NA NA
TGTGCCACCAGCAGAGGACGGGACCCTAAGCCGTTCTTC CATSRGRDPKPFF TRBJ2-1 TRBV15 NA NA
TGTGCCAGCAACCCGGGACTTCAATATCAGCCCCAGCATTTT CASNPGLQYQPQHF TRBJ1-5 TRBV2 few NA
TGTGCCAGCTCACTGGAATCCCTCTCCTACGAGCAGTACTTC CASSLESLSYEQYF TRBJ2-7 TRBV18 NA NA
TGTGCCAGCAGTTTCGGACAGGGGGGGCGCGAGCAGTACTTC CASSFGQGGREQYF TRBJ2-7 TRBV27 NA TRBD1
TGCGCCAGCAGTGAAGCAGCGAACTATGGCTACACCTTC CASSEAANYGYTF TRBJ1-2 TRBV10-1 NA NA
TGCGCCAGCAGCTTGTTGGGGACCTCTGGGGCCAACGTCCTGACTTTC CASSLLGTSGANVLTF TRBJ2-6 TRBV5-1 NA NA
TGTGCCAGCAGCTTTGTAGGGCGTCCCGGGGAGCTGTTTTTT CASSFVGRPGELFF TRBJ2-2 TRBV5-4 NA NA
TGTGCCAGCAGCACGGACAGGGTAAACTATGGCTACACCTTC CASSTDRVNYGYTF TRBJ1-2 TRBV5-4 NA TRBD1
TGTGCCAGCAGTTACTCGACCAGAGGGAACACCGGGGAGCTGTTTTTT CASSYSTRGNTGELFF TRBJ2-2 TRBV6-5 NA NA
TGTGCCAGCAGCTTAGCCGGGACTAGCACATATGAGCAGTTCTTC CASSLAGTSTYEQFF TRBJ2-1 TRBV5-4 NA TRBD2
TGTGCCAGCAGTTCGGGACAGGGTAGAAGGGGCTACACCTTC CASSSGQGRRGYTF TRBJ1-2 TRBV27 NA TRBD1
TGTGCCAGCAGCCTAGCGGCGGGTGAAGCTTTCTTT CASSLAAGEAFF TRBJ1-1 TRBV3-1/TRBV3-2 NA NA
TGTGCCAGCAGCCAAGGGGCTCGGGAGCCGCAGTATTTT CASSQGAREPQYF TRBJ2-3 TRBV4-2 NA NA
TGTGCCACCAGTGGGACTAGTCTCTCCTACAATGAGCAGTTCTTC CATSGTSLSYNEQFF TRBJ2-1 TRBV24-1 NA TRBD2
TGCGCCAGCAGCTTTGGTGAGCAGGGAGGCTCCTATAATTCACCCCTCCACTTT CASSFGEQGGSYNSPLHF TRBJ1-6 TRBV5-1 NA NA
TGTGCCAGCAATACACAGACAGTCGAGACCCAGTACTTC CASNTQTVETQYF TRBJ2-5 TRBV6-5 NA NA
TGTGCCAGCAGTACGTACGAGCAGTACTTC CASSTYEQYF TRBJ2-7 TRBV6-5 NA NA
TGTGCCAGCAGCTTGGATCGGAAGACGGAGCAGTACTTC CASSLDRKTEQYF TRBJ2-7 TRBV13 NA NA
TGTGCCTGGAGTTCCCTGGGCGGGAGCAGCAATGAGCAGTTCTTC CAWSSLGGSSNEQFF TRBJ2-1 TRBV30 NA TRBD2
TGTGCCAGCAGCTCCGGGTTGGGAAATCAGCCCCAGCATTTT CASSSGLGNQPQHF TRBJ1-5 TRBV7-9 once NA
TGTGCCTGGAGTGTCAGGCTAAATGAAAAACTGTTTTTT CAWSVRLNEKLFF TRBJ1-4 TRBV30 NA NA
TGTGCCAGCAGCCAGGACAGGGGGCTTAACAATGAGCAGTTCTTC CASSQDRGLNNEQFF TRBJ2-1 TRBV5-5 NA TRBD1
TGTGCCAGCAGCTTAGGCCTCTCTGGAAACACCATATATTTT CASSLGLSGNTIYF TRBJ1-3 TRBV7-9 NA NA
TGTGCCAGCAGCCAAGGGGGCAGTCTCAGAAGATCGGGCTACACCTTC CASSQGGSLRRSGYTF TRBJ1-2 TRBV3-1/TRBV3-2 NA NA
TGTGCCAGCAGCTTAACCCCTTCGACCGATGGCTACACCTTC CASSLTPSTDGYTF TRBJ1-2 TRBV7-9 NA NA
TGTGCCAGCAGCTTAGGGGGCGGCAGGGGGGTCTCCTACGAGCAGTACTTC CASSLGGGRGVSYEQYF TRBJ2-7 TRBV11-2 NA NA
TGTGCCAGCATCCCGGCTAGCGGGTGGGAGACCCAGTACTTC CASIPASGWETQYF TRBJ2-5 TRBV2 NA TRBD2
TGTGCCAGCAGCTTAGCTGCGGGAAAGGCGGAGTACTTC CASSLAAGKAEYF TRBJ2-7 TRBV7-9 NA NA
TGTGCCAGCAGCCAGACAGGGGGCCGAGGCGCAGATACGCAGTATTTT CASSQTGGRGADTQYF TRBJ2-3 TRBV7-9 few TRBD1
TGCGCCAGCAGTCCGGGACAGGCCATCACTGAAGCTTTCTTT CASSPGQAITEAFF TRBJ1-1 TRBV10-1 NA TRBD1
TGTGCCAGCAGTTGGGGACAGTCCTACGAGCAGTACTTC CASSWGQSYEQYF TRBJ2-7 TRBV27 NA TRBD1
TGTGCCACCAGCAAACAAGCGGGGACTACAGATACGCAGTATTTT CATSKQAGTTDTQYF TRBJ2-3 TRBV15 once TRBD2